Listed here are 7 T cell receptor beta chains from one sample, sequenced in a study of blood T cell repertoires in COVID-19. This table comes from immunoSEQ multiplex PCR, and its TCRdb copy is limited to in-frame clones, with some not included. The profile covers a few hundred thousand clones, with less than 95% appearing a single time and around 0.6% taken by the ten largest. Material: PBMCs or T cells enriched from blood (not recorded which). Receptors originate from a man between 18 and 35 years old who had recovered from COVID-19.

The V gene is TRBV5-6, the J gene TRBJ2-1; 9 bases align to TRBD2. V lost 4 bases, J lost 0 bases, and 8 bases stayed unmatched. The germline V gene has CDR1 SGHDT and CDR2 YYEEEE. CDR3 size: 17 residues. The DNA for the CDR3 is TGTGCCAGCAGCCTCCTTAGCGGGAGAAGCTCCTACAATGAGCAGTTCTTC. Encoded protein: CASSLLSGRSSYNEQFF. Using reference TRBV5-6 and TRBJ2-1 for the parts outside the CDR3, the full variable domain is DAGVTQSPTHLIKTRGQQVTLRCSPKSGHDTVSWYQQALGQGPQFIFQYYEEEERQRGNFPDRFSGHQFPNYSSELNVNALLLGDSALYLCASSLLSGRSSYNEQFFGPGTRLTVL.

This chain joins TRBV6-5 and TRBJ2-2; 7 bases match TRBD2. This CDR3 contains 16 residues. The junction had 2 bases not matched to a gene; V was cut back by 0 bases and J by 1 base. Looked up from germline, CDR1 is MNHEY and CDR2 is SVGAGI. CDR3: CASSYSSGMNTGELFF. The DNA of the CDR3 is TGTGCCAGCAGTTACTCCAGCGGGATGAACACCGGGGAGCTGTTTTTT.

This sequence joins TRBV6-5 and TRBJ2-6; D ambiguous. Germline assignment: CDR1 MNHEY and CDR2 SVGAGI. V lost 8 bases and J 0 bases, leaving 8 bases between the germline ends. The CDR3 is 14 residues long. For the CDR3, the DNA is TGTGCCAGCCACTCCTTCTCTGGGGCCAACGTCCTGACTTTC. Residues: CASHSFSGANVLTF.

The chain joins TRBV14 to TRBJ1-2, with D hard to call. Deletions cut 0 bases from V and 0 bases from J, with 2 bases between. CDR1 is SGHDN, CDR2 FVKESK, per germline. This CDR3 comprises 13 residues. CDR3 DNA: TGTGCCAGCAGCCAAGACACTAACTATGGCTACACCTTC. Amino acids: CASSQDTNYGYTF.

V and J are TRBV19 and TRBJ1-2; 7 bases are a match to TRBD1. With 8 bases clipped from V and 4 bases from J, the junction kept 7 bases outside the gene matches. This CDR3 is built from 13 residues. The V gene's germline CDR1 is LNHDA and CDR2 SQIVND (reference sequence). The CDR3 sequence: CASSRTGAYGYTF. CDR3 coding DNA: TGTGCCAGTTCTCGGACAGGAGCCTATGGCTACACCTTC. Variable domain in full (rest from reference TRBV19 and TRBJ1-2): DGGITQSPKYLFRKEGQNVTLSCEQNLNHDAMYWYRQDPGQGLRLIYYSQIVNDFQKGDIAEGYSVSREKKESFPLTVTSAQKNPTAFYLCASSRTGAYGYTFGSGTRLTVV.

CDR3 in DNA: TGTGCCAGCTCACCGGTGGCGGGTAATGAAAAACTGTTTTTT. Protein product: CASSPVAGNEKLFF. The chain combines TRBV18 with TRBJ1-4; D gene unclear. The V end was cut by 3 bases, the J end by 4 bases, with 9 bases between. CDR1 KGHSH and CDR2 LQKENI come from the germline V gene. CDR3 length equals 14 residues. Looking up the rest from reference TRBV18 and TRBJ1-4 gives the full variable domain: NAGVMQNPRHLVRRRGQEARLRCSPMKGHSHVYWYRQLPEEGLKFMVYLQKENIIDESGMPKERFSAEFPKEGPSILRIQQVVRGDSAAYFCASSPVAGNEKLFFGSGTQLSVL.

This clone was observed a single time. The chain joins TRBV5-1 to TRBJ1-6; D is undetermined. The CDR3 spans 14 residues. CDR1 and CDR2 from the germline V gene are SGHRS and YFSETQ. V dropped 2 bases and J dropped 10 bases, with 13 bases sitting between them. As DNA, the CDR3 is TGCGCCAGCAGCTTCTCGGGTAATAGGTCACCCCTCCACTTT. Protein: CASSFSGNRSPLHF. Full variable domain (remainder filled in from reference TRBV5-1 and TRBJ1-6): KAGVTQTPRYLIKTRGQQVTLSCSPISGHRSVSWYQQTPGQGLQFLFEYFSETQRNKGNFPGRFSGRQFSNSRSEMNVSTLELGDSALYLCASSFSGNRSPLHFGNGTRLTVT.